These T cell receptor beta chains were read from a single sample in a study of T cell responses to AZD1222 COVID-19 vaccine. TCRdb keeps only in-frame clones here, not all; method: immunoSEQ multiplex PCR. The sample lists roughly 100,000 clones; 91% were seen once. Sequenced material: peripheral blood, taken on day 0 of AZD1222 vaccination. These receptors were collected from an adult in good health. CDR3s include the opening cysteine and the closing phenylalanine or tryptophan. Fields, in order: clone size, J gene, V gene, D gene, CDR3 DNA, CDR3 protein. A D gene is named only where the DNA matches it firmly. The listing skips clone size in some rows; elsewhere it reads once, few, many or a size class.

>.|TRBJ1-5|TRBV28|TRBD1
TGTGCCAGCAGTTTATCAGGGGGACAGCCCCAGCATTTT
CASSLSGGQPQHF
>.|TRBJ2-4|TRBV28|.
TGTGCCAGCAGGCGTATTGGGGAGGACAAAAACATTCAGTACTTC
CASRRIGEDKNIQYF
>.|TRBJ2-5|TRBV2|TRBD2
TGTGCCAGCCCCCAACTAGCGGGGGAAGAGACCCAGTACTTC
CASPQLAGEETQYF
>once|TRBJ1-2|TRBV28|TRBD1
TGTGCCGCAAAGTCCGGGACAGGGTATTCCCTTAACTATGGCTACACCTTC
CAAKSGTGYSLNYGYTF
>.|TRBJ2-4|TRBV28|.
TGTGCCAGCAGGGGTGTTGAGAACATTCAGTACTTC
CASRGVENIQYF
>.|TRBJ2-3|TRBV7-2|.
TGTGCCAGCAGCTTAACTTGGGTGGGAGGAGATACGCAGTATTTT
CASSLTWVGGDTQYF
>.|TRBJ2-7|TRBV5-4|.
TGTGCCAGCAGCTCGACTGGGACCTACGAGCAGTACTTC
CASSSTGTYEQYF
>.|TRBJ1-4|TRBV7-9|.
TGTGCCAGCAGCTCACAGGGCGGCGGTGAAAAACTGTTTTTT
CASSSQGGGEKLFF
>.|TRBJ1-1|TRBV5-4|TRBD1
TGTGCCAGCAGCCATCGGGGACAGTTGAACACTGAAGCTTTCTTT
CASSHRGQLNTEAFF
>.|TRBJ2-3|TRBV2|.
TGTGCCAGCAGTGAAAGGGACTTCACAGATACGCAGTATTTT
CASSERDFTDTQYF
>.|TRBJ1-5|TRBV6-1|.
TGTGCCAGCAGTGAGCAGACATACATAAGCAATCAGCCCCAGCATTTT
CASSEQTYISNQPQHF
>.|TRBJ1-5|TRBV5-5|.
TGTGCCAGCAGCTTGGAAGGGGGAAGTCAGCCCCAGCATTTT
CASSLEGGSQPQHF
>.|TRBJ2-7|TRBV3-1/TRBV3-2|.
TGTGCCAGCAGCCTATCAAGGGGCAGGGTGGTCGAGCAGTACTTC
CASSLSRGRVVEQYF
>.|TRBJ2-6|TRBV7-2|.
TGTGCCAGCAGGAGGGACGGAACTACAGTGGGGGCCAACGTCCTGACTTTC
CASRRDGTTVGANVLTF
>.|TRBJ2-5|TRBV7-7|.
TGTGCCAGCAGTCCAAGGGTCGGGGTTGAAGAGACCCAGTACTTC
CASSPRVGVEETQYF
>.|TRBJ2-7|TRBV27|TRBD2
TGTGCCAGCAGTTTAAAGTGGACTAGCGGCTACGAGCAGTACTTC
CASSLKWTSGYEQYF
>.|TRBJ1-5|TRBV6-5|.
TGTGCCAGCAGTCGCCGCCGGGATCTGCCCCAGCATTTT
CASSRRRDLPQHF
>.|TRBJ1-3|TRBV28|.
TGTGCCAGCAGTACGCTTCCTGGAAACACCATATATTTT
CASSTLPGNTIYF
>.|TRBJ2-1|TRBV6-5|TRBD2
TGTGCCAGCGGAGCGGGAGGGGCGTTCTTC
CASGAGGAFF
>.|TRBJ1-1|TRBV28|.
TGTGCCAGCCAGGACGGGGGCCTGGGCACTGAAGCTTTCTTT
CASQDGGLGTEAFF
>once|TRBJ2-2|TRBV10-2|.
TGCGCCAGCTTGGGGGGCCTGAACACCGGGGAGCTGTTTTTT
CASLGGLNTGELFF
>.|TRBJ2-3|TRBV29-1|TRBD2
TGCAGCGGAAGACTAAATAGCGGGACCGCGGATACGCAGTATTTT
CSGRLNSGTADTQYF
>once|TRBJ1-1|TRBV7-2|.
TGTGCCAGCAGCTTAGTTAAATCGGTGACTGAAGCTTTCTTT
CASSLVKSVTEAFF
>.|TRBJ2-5|TRBV6-1|.
TGTGCCAGCAGTGAAGGGGCCCTGGGGTGGGGAGAGACCCAGTACTTC
CASSEGALGWGETQYF
>.|TRBJ1-1|TRBV27|TRBD1
TGTGCCAGCAGGCCTCAGGGGGCTACCACTGAAGCTTTCTTT
CASRPQGATTEAFF
>.|TRBJ2-5|TRBV10-1|.
TGCGCCAGCAGTGAGGGGGGGCCACAAGAGACCCAGTACTTC
CASSEGGPQETQYF
>.|TRBJ1-3|TRBV3-1/TRBV3-2|TRBD1
TGTGCCAGCAGCCAACGGACAGGGGCCGATGGAAACACCATATATTTT
CASSQRTGADGNTIYF
>.|TRBJ1-1|TRBV5-3|TRBD1
TGTGCCAGAACCCCGAACAGGGGAATGAACACTGAAGCTTTCTTT
CARTPNRGMNTEAFF
>.|TRBJ2-6|TRBV14|TRBD2
TGTGCCAGCAGCCTTCTGGCGGGAGTATCTGGGGCCAACGTCCTGACTTTC
CASSLLAGVSGANVLTF
>.|TRBJ2-7|TRBV18|.
TGTGCCAGCTCACCGGGAAATGTCCACGAGCAGTACTTC
CASSPGNVHEQYF
>.|TRBJ2-7|TRBV11-3|TRBD2
TGTGCCAGCAGCTCAGGAGCGGGACCCTACGAGCAGTACTTC
CASSSGAGPYEQYF
>.|TRBJ1-4|TRBV7-2|.
TGTGCCAGCAGCTTTGAACCGGGCCCTAATGAAAAACTGTTTTTT
CASSFEPGPNEKLFF
>.|TRBJ2-7|TRBV20-1|.
TGCAGTGCCTACCCCTACGAGCAGTACTTC
CSAYPYEQYF
>.|TRBJ2-3|TRBV19|TRBD1
TGTGCCAGTGCCCAGGGGGCTGGAACAGATACGCAGTATTTT
CASAQGAGTDTQYF
>.|TRBJ2-3|TRBV18|TRBD1
TGTGCCAGCTCACCTCCGGGACAGACATTCACAGATACGCAGTATTTT
CASSPPGQTFTDTQYF
>.|TRBJ1-6|TRBV27|.
TGTGCCAGCAGTTGGAACAATGGGTCACCCCTCCACTTT
CASSWNNGSPLHF
>.|TRBJ1-1|TRBV6-1|.
TGTGCCAGCAGTGAAGCGCTTGGGACAATTGCTTTCTTT
CASSEALGTIAFF
>.|TRBJ2-7|TRBV7-8|.
TGTGCCAGCAGCTTAGAACAAGACGAGCAGTACTTC
CASSLEQDEQYF
>.|TRBJ2-7|TRBV10-1|.
TGCGCCAGCAGTGGCAGGAGCTCCTACGAGCAGTACTTC
CASSGRSSYEQYF
>.|TRBJ2-7|TRBV28|TRBD2
TGTGCCAGCGGGGGGGGATACGAGCAGTACTTC
CASGGGYEQYF
>.|TRBJ2-7|TRBV27|TRBD1
TGTGCCAGCAGTTGGGACAGATCCTACGAGCAGTACTTC
CASSWDRSYEQYF
>.|TRBJ2-7|TRBV4-1|TRBD2
TGCGCCAGCAGCCGCCGACTAGCGGGAGAGGACGAGCAGTACTTC
CASSRRLAGEDEQYF
>.|TRBJ2-3|TRBV4-2|TRBD1
TGTGCCAGCAGCCAGGGACAGGGACCTGGTACGCAGTATTTT
CASSQGQGPGTQYF
>.|TRBJ1-4|TRBV25-1|TRBD1
TGTGCCAGCAGTGACCAGGGACAGGGTTTGTCTAATGAAAAACTGTTTTTT
CASSDQGQGLSNEKLFF
>.|TRBJ2-7|TRBV5-1|.
TGCGCCAGCAGCTCGGGGGTCGCCTCCTACGAGCAGTACTTC
CASSSGVASYEQYF
>.|TRBJ1-6|TRBV6-6|.
TGTGCCAGCAGTTACAGCCGGGGAGATTCACCCCTCCACTTT
CASSYSRGDSPLHF
>.|TRBJ2-1|TRBV5-1|.
TGCGCCAGCAGCTTGGCCGGCCGAAGCTCCTACAATGAGCAGTTCTTC
CASSLAGRSSYNEQFF
>once|TRBJ2-2|TRBV11-3|TRBD1
TGTGCCAGCAGCTCAGGACAGGGTCGGGACACCGGGGAGCTGTTTTTT
CASSSGQGRDTGELFF
>.|TRBJ2-1|TRBV6-2/TRBV6-3|TRBD2
TGTGCCAGCAGTTACGGTAGCGGGACCTACAATGAGCAGTTCTTC
CASSYGSGTYNEQFF
>.|TRBJ1-5|TRBV18|TRBD1
TGTGCCAGCTCACCGCGACAGGGTCACCTTGCCAATCAGCCCCAGCATTTT
CASSPRQGHLANQPQHF
>.|TRBJ1-2|TRBV28|.
TGTGCCAGCGAAGACATCCCCGACGGCTACACCTTC
CASEDIPDGYTF
>.|TRBJ2-1|TRBV6-4|TRBD2
TGTGCCAGCAGTGGGCTAGCGGGAGGGCGTCAGCAGTTCTTC
CASSGLAGGRQQFF
>.|TRBJ2-1|TRBV6-5|.
TGTGCCAGCAGTTACAGAGGGACGGTTAACAATGAGCAGTTCTTC
CASSYRGTVNNEQFF
>.|TRBJ1-3|TRBV10-2|.
TGCGCCAGCAGTGAGCGGACGTGGGGAGGAGACAACACCATATATTTT
CASSERTWGGDNTIYF
>.|TRBJ2-3|TRBV9|TRBD2
TGTGCCAGCAGCCTGAGCTCTAGCGGGAGTTCATGGGATACGCAGTATTTT
CASSLSSSGSSWDTQYF